One and the same sample provided the 23 T cell receptor beta chains below, sequenced in a study of CXCR3-negative and CXCR3-positive naive CD8 T cells. Carrying UMI labels, the TRB cDNA libraries were prepared through 5' RACE. TCRdb reprocessed the 5' RACE reads and reports one entry per CDR3 protein, with no DNA. Its listing shows about 7,500 distinct CDR3 sequences. The sequenced sample was naive CXCR3- CD8+ T cells from blood. Subset indicated: CD45RO-CCR7+CD27+CD95- naive CD8+ T cells lacking CXCR3 (TNR3-). Source of these receptors: a human donor in good health. Some clones in this sample may be carry-over from other donors' samples.

The chain uses TRBV29-1 and TRBJ1-4; TCRdb gives TRBD1 as the D gene, but with no DNA this cannot be confirmed. Germline values: CDR1 SQVTM, CDR2 ANQGSEA. This CDR3 region has 13 residues. CDR3 region: CSVAPATNEKLFF.

This clonotype is called medium-sized based on its frequency. The chain recombines TRBV29-1 with TRBJ1-2; TCRdb's assignment of TRBD1 cannot be checked, as there is no DNA. Germline V CDR1 and CDR2: SQVTM, ANQGSEA. The CDR3 spans 13 residues. The CDR3 loop reads CSVEAGFSSGYTF.

Considering frequency, this clonotype is medium-sized. This chain joins TRBV5-1 and TRBJ1-1. Germline assignment: CDR1 SGHRS and CDR2 YFSETQ. The CDR3 is 15 residues long. CDR3 loop: CASRGGRGGGTEAFF.

This clonotype ranks as medium-sized in terms of frequency. J is TRBJ2-5 and V is TRBV10-3; TCRdb calls TRBD1, which cannot be checked without DNA. The CDR3 is 13 amino acids. CDR1 is ENHRY and CDR2 is SYGVKD in the germline V gene. CDR3: CAISDDSQETQYF.

This clonotype registers medium-sized (0.01 to 0.1%) by frequency. The chain carries TRBV28 and TRBJ2-7; TCRdb's D call, TRBD2, is unchecked because there is no DNA. The CDR3 length is 16 residues. CDR1 is MDHEN, CDR2 SYDVKM, per germline. The CDR3 protein is CASSLLSSGGTDEQYF.

This clonotype registers medium-sized by frequency. This chain connects TRBV29-1 to TRBJ2-2. Germline-derived CDR1 and CDR2 are SQVTM and ANQGSEA. The CDR3 length is 13 residues. The CDR3 region is CSVENLNTGELFF.

This clonotype registers medium-sized (0.01 to 0.1%) by frequency. The chain has TRBV5-1 and TRBJ2-3; TCRdb gives TRBD1 as the D gene, but with no DNA this cannot be confirmed. Looked up from germline, CDR1 is SGHRS and CDR2 is YFSETQ. This CDR3 region has 15 residues. The CDR3 sequence is CASSLDRDATDTQYF.

The chain carries TRBV29-1 and TRBJ1-1. The CDR3 totals 17 residues. Germline CDR1 reads SQVTM; CDR2 reads ANQGSEA. The CDR3 here is CSVAALPLGSWNTEAFF. The variable domain in full, completed from reference TRBV29-1 and TRBJ1-1, reads SAVISQKPSRDICQRGTSLTIQCQVDSQVTMMFWYRQQPGQSLTLIATANQGSEATYESGFVIDKFPISRPNLTFSTLTVSNMSPEDSSIYLCSVAALPLGSWNTEAFFGQGTRLTVV.

By frequency, this clonotype registers medium-sized. The rearrangement links TRBV29-1 to TRBJ2-7; TCRdb's D gene call, TRBD1, goes unchecked for lack of DNA. From germline, CDR1 is SQVTM and CDR2 ANQGSEA. This CDR3 region has 13 residues. The CDR3 is CSVDPGGDYEQYF.

V gene TRBV12-3 or TRBV12-4 combines with J gene TRBJ2-7. The CDR3 has 14 amino acids. The CDR3 loop reads CASSSGFLTYEQYF.

The rearrangement links TRBV28 to TRBJ2-3; TCRdb calls TRBD2, which cannot be checked without DNA. The CDR3 totals 14 residues. Germline V gene data show CDR1 as MDHEN and CDR2 as SYDVKM. The chain's CDR3 is CASRGVAGVDTQYF.

This clonotype is identified as medium-sized from frequency. The V call is TRBV28, the J call TRBJ2-1. The CDR3 runs to 12 residues. Germline CDR1 is MDHEN and CDR2 is SYDVKM. The chain's CDR3 is CASNTVVNEQFF.

This chain links TRBV3-1 with TRBJ1-4. This CDR3 has 14 amino acids. Per the germline V gene, CDR1 is LGHDT and CDR2 is YNNKEL (reference sequence). CDR3 protein: CASRESRLNEKLFF.

This clonotype is medium-sized by frequency. The rearrangement uses TRBV27 and TRBJ2-1; the TCRdb call, TRBD2, lacks DNA for checking. Germline assignment: CDR1 MNHEY and CDR2 SMNVEV (reference sequence). The length of the CDR3 is 16 residues. Here the CDR3 reads CASKIAAGVSYNEQFF.

This sequence joins TRBV28 and TRBJ2-3; TCRdb reports TRBD2, a call that lacks DNA to check it against. The CDR3 runs to 14 residues. Per the germline V gene, CDR1 is MDHEN and CDR2 is SYDVKM. The CDR3 sequence is CASTGLADTDTQYF.

This clonotype ranks as medium-sized in terms of frequency. The chain combines TRBV12-3 or TRBV12-4 with TRBJ1-5; TCRdb gives TRBD1 as the D gene, but with no DNA this cannot be confirmed. The CDR3 sequence is 18 residues long. The CDR3 reads CASTLGLGQGNSNQPQHF.

The J gene is TRBJ1-1, the V gene TRBV5-1; the D call from TCRdb, TRBD1, cannot be confirmed without DNA. Germline-derived CDR1 and CDR2 are SGHRS and YFSETQ. This CDR3 spans 16 amino acids. The CDR3 spells CASSLGQGSEDTEAFF.

Considering frequency, this clonotype is medium-sized. This chain connects TRBV29-1 to TRBJ2-7. The CDR3 has 13 residues. Germline assignment: CDR1 SQVTM and CDR2 ANQGSEA. The CDR3: CSVEGGQLYEQYF.

J is TRBJ2-1 and V is TRBV27; the TRBD2 assignment by TCRdb is unverifiable without DNA. This CDR3 has 14 residues. Looked up from germline, CDR1 is MNHEY and CDR2 is SMNVEV (reference sequence). The CDR3 here is CASSLAGIGNEQFF.

The genes are TRBV29-1 and TRBJ2-7; TCRdb lists TRBD1, though no DNA is available to test this call. CDR1 is SQVTM, CDR2 ANQGSEA, per germline. The CDR3 runs to 13 residues. The CDR3 is CSVVTGFSYEQYF.

This chain joins TRBV7-6 and TRBJ2-1. This CDR3 region has 14 residues. Germline V gene data show CDR1 as SGHVS and CDR2 as FNYEAQ. CDR3 region: CASSSTAGYNEQFF.

This clonotype shows up as medium-sized by frequency. The rearrangement uses TRBV29-1 and TRBJ2-1; the TRBD2 assignment by TCRdb is unverifiable without DNA. The CDR3 runs 16 residues. The germline V gene has CDR1 SQVTM and CDR2 ANQGSEA. CDR3 in amino acids: CSVEDQEGREAGEQFF.

The rearrangement links TRBV6-6 to TRBJ2-3; the TCRdb D gene call, TRBD1, has no DNA to confirm it. Germline values: CDR1 MNHNY, CDR2 SVGAGI (reference sequence). This CDR3 spans 14 amino acids. CDR3: CASSYDRNTDTQYF.